This T cell receptor (beta chain) came from a study of blood T cell repertoires in COVID-19. This clone was detected once. The CDR3 loop spans 15 amino acids. CDR1 and CDR2 (germline): MDHEN, SYDVKM. V gave up 6 bases and J gave up 4 bases; unmatched junction bases: 8. Profiling relied on immunoSEQ multiplex PCR, and the TCRdb table lists in-frame clones only, not all of them. This repertoire shows some 170,000 clones, 81% found once; its top ten account for approximately 9.9%. The receptor comes from a woman aged 40 to 50 with COVID-19, enrolled during active disease. Sequencing was done on a sample of peripheral blood. The chain is built from TRBV28 and TRBJ2-5, with TRBD2 matching over 10 bases. CDR3 loop: CASRHSGRSLETQYF. The CDR3 DNA reads as TGTGCCAGCAGGCATAGCGGGAGGAGCTTAGAGACCCAGTACTTC.